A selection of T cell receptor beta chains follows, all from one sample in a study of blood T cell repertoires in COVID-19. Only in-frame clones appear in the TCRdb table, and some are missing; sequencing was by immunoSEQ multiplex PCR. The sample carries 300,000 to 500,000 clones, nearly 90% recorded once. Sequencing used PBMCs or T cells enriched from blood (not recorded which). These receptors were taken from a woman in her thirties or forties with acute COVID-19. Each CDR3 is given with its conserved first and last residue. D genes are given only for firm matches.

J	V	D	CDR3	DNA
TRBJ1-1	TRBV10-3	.	CAISVAGPEAFF	TGTGCCATCAGTGTTGCAGGGCCTGAAGCTTTCTTT
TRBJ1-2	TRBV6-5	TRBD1	CASSRTGDGYTF	TGTGCCAGCAGCCGGACAGGGGATGGCTACACCTTC
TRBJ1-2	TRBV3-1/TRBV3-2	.	CASSQTGFGGYTF	TGTGCCAGCAGCCAAACAGGGTTTGGTGGCTACACCTTC
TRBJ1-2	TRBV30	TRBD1	CAWNLGGGSLTDGYTF	TGTGCCTGGAACCTAGGGGGCGGCTCGCTAACAGATGGCTACACCTTC
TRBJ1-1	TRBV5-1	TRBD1	CASSLEGDREAFF	TGCGCCAGCAGCTTGGAGGGGGACAGAGAAGCTTTCTTT
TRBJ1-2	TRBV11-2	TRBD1	CASSLNRDRGHYGYTF	TGTGCCAGCAGCTTAAACCGGGACAGGGGCCACTATGGCTACACCTTC
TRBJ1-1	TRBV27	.	CASTPDSRTRTEAFF	TGTGCCAGCACCCCGGACAGCCGGACGAGGACTGAAGCTTTCTTT
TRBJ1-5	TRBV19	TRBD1	CASGQGSSRPQHF	TGTGCCAGTGGACAGGGGTCCTCTAGGCCCCAGCATTTT
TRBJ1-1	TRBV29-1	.	CSVEVPGRGEAFF	TGCAGCGTTGAGGTCCCGGGGAGGGGGGAAGCTTTCTTT
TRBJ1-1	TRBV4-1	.	CASSQGQGMNTEAFF	TGCGCCAGCAGCCAAGGTCAGGGAATGAACACTGAAGCTTTCTTT
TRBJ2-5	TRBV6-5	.	CASSRPTGTQYF	TGTGCCAGCAGCCGCCCGACAGGGACCCAGTACTTC
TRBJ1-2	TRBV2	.	CASSVGATYGYTF	TGTGCCAGCAGTGTGGGGGCTACCTATGGCTACACCTTC
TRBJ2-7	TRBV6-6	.	CASSDTQLYEQYF	TGTGCCAGCAGTGACACTCAGCTGTACGAGCAGTACTTC
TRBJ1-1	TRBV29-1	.	CSVDQGGNTEAFF	TGCAGCGTAGATCAGGGCGGGAACACTGAAGCTTTCTTT
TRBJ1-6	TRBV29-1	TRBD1	CSVEDPDRGLTLHF	TGCAGCGTTGAAGATCCCGACAGGGGGTTGACCCTCCACTTT
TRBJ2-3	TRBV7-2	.	CASSLDSQTDTQYF	TGTGCCAGCAGCTTAGATTCACAAACAGATACGCAGTATTTT
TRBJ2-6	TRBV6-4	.	CASSKEAGANVLTF	TGTGCCAGCAGTAAAGAGGCAGGGGCCAACGTCCTGACTTTC